Listed below are T cell receptor beta chains from one sample, sequenced in a study of regulatory T cells in long-lasting Graves disease. TCRdb reanalysed the multiplex PCR reads using MiXCR and keeps one entry per CDR3 protein. Of under 800,000 distinct CDR3 sequences in the sample, roughly 16% were seen once. The sample also formed part of further work on T cells in Graves' hyperthyroidism and ophthalmopathy.

The material was peripheral blood mononuclear cells (PBMCs), obtained at new diagnosis, from a patient treated with antithyroid drugs. The receptors here all came from a woman aged 25 to 39 with Graves disease. The CDR3 runs from the conserved cysteine through the conserved F or W. Fields, in order: D gene, V gene, clone size, J gene, CDR3 protein, CDR3 DNA. D genes are given only for firm matches. Expanded clones get a size class; other rows say once, few or many, or leave the size out.

>NA|TRBV30|few|TRBJ2-2
CACLSIVGELFF
TGTGCCTGCCTCTCTATAGTGGGTGAACTGTTTTTT
>TRBD1|TRBV12-3/TRBV12-4|NA|TRBJ1-5
CASSQSSGGTGDNQPQHF
TGTGCCAGCAGCCAGTCTAGTGGAGGTACAGGGGATAATCAGCCCCAGCATTTT
>TRBD2|TRBV18|few|TRBJ2-1
CASSPPEAGGFYNEQFF
TGTGCCAGCTCACCTCCCGAAGCGGGAGGCTTCTACAATGAGCAGTTCTTC
>TRBD1|TRBV5-1|few|TRBJ1-1
CASVRAPLQGQNTEAFF
TGCGCCAGCGTTCGGGCCCCTTTACAGGGGCAGAACACTGAAGCTTTCTTT
>NA|TRBV5-1|NA|TRBJ2-6
CASTQRLAGANVLTF
TGCGCCAGCACGCAAAGGCTGGCTGGGGCCAACGTCCTGACTTTC
>TRBD2|TRBV20-1|NA|TRBJ2-5
CSARVRGGSGLAGTGAQYF
TGCAGTGCTAGAGTCAGGGGGGGGAGCGGGCTAGCGGGGACGGGGGCCCAGTACTTC
>NA|TRBV25-1|once|TRBJ1-1
CASSDYGRLVTEAFF
TGTGCCAGCAGTGACTACGGACGATTGGTAACTGAAGCTTTCTTT
>NA|TRBV6-2/TRBV6-3|NA|TRBJ1-3
CASREQNSGNTIYF
TGTGCCAGCAGGGAACAGAACTCTGGAAACACCATATATTTT
>NA|TRBV3-1|NA|TRBJ1-5
CASSQGPHSYQPQHF
TGTGCCAGCAGCCAGGGACCCCACTCCTATCAGCCCCAGCATTTT
>TRBD1|TRBV30|many|TRBJ1-4
CAWQDRGLEKLFF
TGTGCCTGGCAGGACAGGGGTCTGGAGAAACTGTTTTTT
>TRBD2|TRBV5-1|NA|TRBJ2-1
CASSLDRGGRDNEQFF
TGCGCCAGCAGCTTGGACCGGGGCGGGAGGGACAATGAGCAGTTCTTC
>NA|TRBV15|few|TRBJ2-7
CATSREGGEQYF
TGTGCCACCAGCAGAGAAGGGGGCGAGCAGTACTTC
>TRBD2|TRBV6-5|many|TRBJ2-3
CASSFGLAGAGTDTQYF
TGTGCCAGCAGTTTCGGACTAGCGGGAGCTGGTACAGATACGCAGTATTTT
>TRBD1|TRBV6-2/TRBV6-3|NA|TRBJ2-7
CASSYGTGGARGEQYF
TGTGCCAGCAGTTACGGAACAGGGGGCGCAAGAGGCGAGCAGTACTTC
>TRBD2|TRBV7-8|many|TRBJ2-7
CASSLGSSGSPEQYF
TGTGCCAGCAGCTTAGGGAGCAGCGGGAGTCCCGAGCAGTACTTC
>TRBD2|TRBV9|once|TRBJ2-1
CASSVAGVAGGLGEQFF
TGTGCCAGCAGCGTAGCTGGTGTGGCGGGAGGGCTCGGTGAGCAGTTCTTC
>TRBD1|TRBV6-1|many|TRBJ1-2
CASSEVGGQDGYTF
TGTGCCAGCAGTGAAGTTGGGGGACAGGATGGCTACACCTTC